Sequencing of this TCR beta chain was carried out in a study of blood T cells in healthy people across ages. For the second PCR, which ran for roughly 7 to 11 cycles, a sample-barcoded 5' primer and a J-beta primer mix were used. Each cDNA molecule was tagged by a template-switch adaptor that had 12 random nucleotides. TCRdb reprocessed the 5' RACE reads via MiXCR and lists one record per CDR3 protein. The table has hundreds of thousands of distinct CDR3 sequences, around 52% seen once. Trimming took off 4 bases at V and 4 bases at J, with 8 bases between the two ends. The germline V gene has CDR1 DFQATT and CDR2 SNEGSKA (reference sequence). The CDR3 sequence is 13 residues long. The donors, healthy Caucasians from Russia, were aged 6 to 90.

The V gene is TRBV20-1, the J gene TRBJ2-6; D uncertain. This TCR was sampled from a woman of 80 years or more in good health. The sequencing sample was made of blood. This CDR3 is CSAIIGGANVLTF. Written as DNA, the CDR3 is TGCAGTGCTATTATTGGCGGGGCCAACGTCCTGACTTTC.